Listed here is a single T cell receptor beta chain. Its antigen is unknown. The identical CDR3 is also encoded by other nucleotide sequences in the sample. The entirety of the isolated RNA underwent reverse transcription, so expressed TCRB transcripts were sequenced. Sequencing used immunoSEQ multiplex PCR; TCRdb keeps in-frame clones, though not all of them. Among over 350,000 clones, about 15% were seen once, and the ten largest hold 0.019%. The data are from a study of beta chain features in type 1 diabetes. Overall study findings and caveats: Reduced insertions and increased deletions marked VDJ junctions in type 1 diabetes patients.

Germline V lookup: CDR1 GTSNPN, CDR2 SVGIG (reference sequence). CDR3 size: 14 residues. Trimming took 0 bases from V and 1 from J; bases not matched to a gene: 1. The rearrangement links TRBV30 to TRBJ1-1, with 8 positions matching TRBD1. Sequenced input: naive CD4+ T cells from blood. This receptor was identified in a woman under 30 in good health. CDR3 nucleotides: TGTGCCTGGAGTGTAGGGACAGGGAACACTGAAGCTTTCTTT. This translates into CAWSVGTGNTEAFF.